Listed here are 18 T cell receptor beta chains from one sample, sequenced in a study of blood T cell repertoires in COVID-19. Some clones are missing from TCRdb's copy, which holds only in-frame ones; the method was immunoSEQ multiplex PCR. The top ten clones hold 1% to 1.5% of a sample with 370,000 or so clones, roughly 86% of them seen once. The material sequenced was PBMCs or T cells enriched from blood (not recorded which). The receptors were sampled from a man aged 30 to 39 who had recovered from COVID-19.

The rearrangement links TRBV7-6 to TRBJ2-5; 13 positions match TRBD2. This CDR3 has 15 amino acids. The V gene end was trimmed by 11 bases and the J gene end by 0 bases; junction bases not matched to a gene: 6. Germline V gene sequence: CDR1 SGHVS, CDR2 FNYEAQ. CDR3 residues: CAVSGTSGDQETQYF. The DNA of the CDR3 is TGTGCCGTTTCCGGGACTAGCGGGGACCAAGAGACCCAGTACTTC.

The rearrangement links TRBV18 to TRBJ2-1; the D is unclear. Between the trimmed V and J ends, which lost 2 bases and 0 bases, there was a span of 14 bases. CDR3 length: 17 amino acids. CDR1 KGHSH and CDR2 LQKENI come from the germline V gene. CDR3 sequence: CASSPIRSLNSYNEQFF. The CDR3 DNA follows: TGTGCCAGCTCACCAATCCGTTCTCTAAACTCCTACAATGAGCAGTTCTTC.

The chain has TRBV18 and TRBJ1-1; TRBD1 aligns across 9 bases. The trim removed 3 bases at V and 1 base at J, leaving 6 bases unmatched. The length of the CDR3 is 16 residues. Looked up from germline, CDR1 is KGHSH and CDR2 is LQKENI. The DNA of the CDR3 is TGTGCCAGCTCACCGACGGGACAGGGACAGAACACTGAAGCTTTCTTT. It codes for CASSPTGQGQNTEAFF.

The chain couples TRBV9 to TRBJ1-3; possible D gene TRBD1, 6 bases. CDR1 and CDR2 from the germline V gene are SGDLS and YYNGEE. This CDR3 has 18 residues. The ends were cut back, 3 bases at V and 0 bases at J, with 19 bases in the middle. This chain's CDR3 is CASSDPGHGISSGNTIYF. The CDR3 bases are TGTGCCAGCAGCGATCCGGGACACGGAATTTCCTCTGGAAACACCATATATTTT.

The J gene is TRBJ2-5, the V gene TRBV21-1; TRBD2, the table's D call, lacks a check against the DNA. TRBV21-1 is marked as a pseudogene. The CDR3 totals 14 residues. The chain's CDR3 is CASSKPTSIETQYF. In DNA, the CDR3 is TGTGCCAGCAGCAAACCCACTAGTATAGAGACCCAGTACTTC.

This chain uses TRBV12-5 with TRBJ2-7; 8 bases fit TRBD1. Germline loops: CDR1 LGHNT, CDR2 FRNRAP. The CDR3 consists of 13 residues. The ends lost 5 bases at V and 6 bases at J; junction bases unmatched: 6. CDR3 region: CASGPDRVIEQYF. CDR3 nucleotides: TGTGCTAGTGGTCCGGACAGGGTTATCGAGCAGTACTTC.

This chain links TRBV19 with TRBJ1-5; 7 positions match TRBD1. Germline CDR1 and CDR2: LNHDA and SQIVND (reference sequence). J was trimmed by 4 bases and V by 6 bases; bases with no gene match: 9. The CDR3 loop spans 15 amino acids. DNA of the CDR3: TGTGCCAGTAGGCCCCCGGGACAGCCTAATCAGCCCCAGCATTTT. Translated, it gives CASRPPGQPNQPQHF.

The table lists this clone with a count of one. In DNA, the CDR3 is TGTGCCAGCTCATGGGACAGATTCTCTCCCCTCCACTTT. Residues: CASSWDRFSPLHF. The V call is TRBV18, the J call TRBJ1-6; TRBD1 aligns across 7 bases. CDR3 length: 13 residues. CDR1 and CDR2 from the germline V gene are KGHSH and LQKENI. Losses at the gene ends were 5 bases for V and 13 bases for J; bases not matched to a gene: 8.

This chain uses TRBV4-1 with TRBJ1-1, with D unresolved. V was cut by 3 bases and J by 4 bases, with 12 bases left in between. This CDR3 is 14 amino acids long. Germline CDR1 and CDR2: MGHRA and YSYEKL. The DNA of the CDR3 is TGCGCCAGCAGCCAGAGGAGCAGCATCACTGAAGCTTTCTTT. Translating it yields CASSQRSSITEAFF.

The gene calls are TRBV30 and TRBJ2-5; 7 nucleotides agree with TRBD1. Germline V gene data show CDR1 as GTSNPN and CDR2 as SVGIG (reference sequence). The CDR3 has 13 residues. CDR3 in amino acids: CAVRGTGVETQYF. CDR3 nucleotides: TGTGCTGTAAGGGGAACAGGGGTCGAGACCCAGTACTTC.

V usage is TRBV7-6 and J usage is TRBJ1-4, with D perhaps TRBD1 (6 bases). V was pared by 1 base and J by 3 bases, with 9 bases between. Germline lookup yields CDR1 SGHVS and CDR2 FNYEAQ. The CDR3 runs to 15 residues. The CDR3 DNA is TGTGCCAGCAGCTTAGGCAGGGGAGCTAATGAAAAACTGTTTTTT. Its translation is CASSLGRGANEKLFF.

This chain links TRBV27 with TRBJ1-1; 8 bases fit TRBD1. Germline trimming cut 5 bases from V and 3 bases from J; bases unmatched to any gene: 8. Germline assignment: CDR1 MNHEY and CDR2 SMNVEV (reference sequence). The CDR3 has 15 amino acids. This CDR3 reads CASSPRQGWDTEAFF. The CDR3 nucleotides read TGTGCCAGCAGTCCTCGACAGGGGTGGGACACTGAAGCTTTCTTT.

The table lists this clone with a few counts. The chain combines TRBV27 with TRBJ2-6; possible D gene TRBD1, 6 bases. The CDR3 consists of 18 residues. From germline, CDR1 is MNHEY and CDR2 SMNVEV (reference sequence). V dropped 5 bases and J dropped 0 bases, with 17 bases sitting between them. CDR3 bases: TGTGCCAGCAGTACGGGGACACTTGCCGTCTCTGGGGCCAACGTCCTGACTTTC. Translated, it gives CASSTGTLAVSGANVLTF.

The CDR3 DNA reads TGTGCCAGCAGCCCTGGGCAGCAAGAGACCCAGTACTTC. Its protein is CASSPGQQETQYF. V usage is TRBV5-4 and J usage is TRBJ2-5; D remains ambiguous. V shed 4 bases and J shed 2 bases, with 9 bases lying between them. Looked up from germline, CDR1 is SGHNT and CDR2 is YYREEE (reference sequence). This CDR3 region has 13 residues.

V is TRBV10-3 and J is TRBJ2-1; 7 bases are shared with TRBD1. The V and J ends lost 2 bases and 8 bases, in that order; junction bases with no gene match: 6. The CDR3 spans 14 residues. Germline CDR1 ENHRY, CDR2 SYGVKD. The CDR3 sequence: CAISEGTELDEQFF. The CDR3 DNA follows: TGTGCCATCAGTGAGGGGACAGAGCTCGATGAGCAGTTCTTC.

This clone was observed a few times. The V and J genes are TRBV4-1 and TRBJ1-1; 10 bases match TRBD1. CDR3 length: 15 residues. V shed 4 bases, J shed 3 bases, and the junction held 5 bases outside the gene matches. Germline loops: CDR1 MGHRA, CDR2 YSYEKL. The CDR3: CASSRGQGTDTEAFF. The CDR3 DNA reads TGCGCCAGCAGCCGGGGACAGGGGACGGACACTGAAGCTTTCTTT.

The chain carries TRBV10-3 and TRBJ2-2; D is perhaps TRBD2 (5 bases). Germline V CDR1 and CDR2: ENHRY, SYGVKD. This CDR3 is built from 12 residues. The V end lost 6 bases, the J end lost 4 bases, and 6 bases lay between the germline ends. In nucleotides, the CDR3 is TGTGCCATCAGCGCGGGCACCGGGGAGCTGTTTTTT. Translation gives CAISAGTGELFF.

The chain is built from TRBV6-4 and TRBJ2-1; possibly TRBD1 for D (6 bases). The CDR3 loop spans 15 amino acids. In germline, CDR1 is MRHNA, CDR2 SNTAGT. V was pared by 6 bases and J by 10 bases, with 22 bases between. DNA for the CDR3: TGTGCCAGCAGCACGGATACAGGGCCCCTCGGCGAGCAGTTCTTC. It codes for CASSTDTGPLGEQFF.